The present TCR beta chain was sequenced within a study of human T cells and chemical hapten exposure. Study information: Diphenylcyclopropenone was applied weekly to patients' scalps across the approximately 25-week study.

Only a few counts were recorded for this clonotype. Unique molecular identifiers were affixed to discrete cDNA molecules within the library. Using its own MiXCR run on the RACE reads, TCRdb lists one record per CDR3 protein. The profile shows roughly 43,000 distinct CDR3 sequences, approximately 10% of them singletons. Described time point: patch test 2, 6 weeks after DPC sensitization. The treatment denotes: therapeutic diphenylcyclopropenone sensitization with weekly scalp DPC. Before extraction, the whole blood was not fractionated, and total RNA was taken from it. Material: whole blood, obtained in connection with sensitization to the hapten diphenylcyclopropenone (DPC). The origin of this receptor is a woman aged 25 to 39 with alopecia areata. Some clones in this sample may be carry-over from other donors' samples.

The CDR3 protein is CASRQQGNTEAFF. In DNA form, the CDR3 reads TGTGCCAGCAGACAACAGGGGAACACTGAAGCTTTCTTT. The chain uses TRBV6-5 and TRBJ1-1; D perhaps matches TRBD1 (6 bases). Germline CDR1 and CDR2: MNHEY and SVGAGI. The CDR3 has 13 residues. V gave up 6 bases and J gave up 1 base, with 9 bases separating them.